This TCR beta chain was documented in a study of shared clonotypes between healthy human individuals. Germline CDR1 MGHRA, CDR2 YSYEKL. V lost 0 bases and J 5 bases, leaving 22 bases between the germline ends. The CDR3 length is 18 residues. Profiling relied on immunoSEQ multiplex PCR, and the TCRdb table lists in-frame clones only, not all of them. Altogether about 2 million clones are present, 85% to 95% being singletons, with the ten largest covering 0.13%. Sequences were obtained from naive CD4+ T cells sorted from blood. The subset here: CD45RA+ positively selected. This chain uses TRBV4-1 with TRBJ2-5, with a possible D match to TRBD1 (7 bases). The TCR comes from a man between 18 and 35 years old in good health. Here the CDR3 reads CASSQEVAGGPFWETQYF. The DNA of the CDR3 is TGCGCCAGCAGCCAAGAGGTGGCAGGGGGGCCTTTCTGGGAGACCCAGTACTTC.